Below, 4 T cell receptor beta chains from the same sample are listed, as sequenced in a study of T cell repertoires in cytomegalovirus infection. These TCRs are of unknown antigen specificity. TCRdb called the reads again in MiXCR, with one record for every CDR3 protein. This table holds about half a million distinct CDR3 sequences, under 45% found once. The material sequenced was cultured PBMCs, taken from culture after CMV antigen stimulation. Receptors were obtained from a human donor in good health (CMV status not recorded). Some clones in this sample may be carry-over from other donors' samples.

In DNA, the CDR3 is TGTGCCAGTCGAGACAGGGGTTCCTACAATGAGCAGTTCTTC. It translates to CASRDRGSYNEQFF. V is TRBV19 and J is TRBJ2-1, with TRBD1 identical over 8 bases. CDR1 LNHDA and CDR2 SQIVND come from the germline V gene (reference sequence). The J segment lost 1 base and the V segment lost 8 bases, leaving 4 bases of the junction unmatched. The CDR3 runs to 14 residues.

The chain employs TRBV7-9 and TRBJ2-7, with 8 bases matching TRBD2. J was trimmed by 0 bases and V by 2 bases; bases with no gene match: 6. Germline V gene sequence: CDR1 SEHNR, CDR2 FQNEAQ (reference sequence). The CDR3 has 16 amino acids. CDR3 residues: CASSLSLAGGSYEQYF. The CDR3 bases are TGTGCCAGCAGCTTATCTCTAGCGGGTGGCTCCTACGAGCAGTACTTC.

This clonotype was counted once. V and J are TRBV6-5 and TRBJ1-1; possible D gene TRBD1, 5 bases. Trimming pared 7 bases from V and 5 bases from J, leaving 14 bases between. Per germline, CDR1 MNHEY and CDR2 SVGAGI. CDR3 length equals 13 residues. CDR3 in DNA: TGTGCCAGCACCTACGGCGGGGGAACTGAAGCTTTCTTT. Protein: CASTYGGGTEAFF.

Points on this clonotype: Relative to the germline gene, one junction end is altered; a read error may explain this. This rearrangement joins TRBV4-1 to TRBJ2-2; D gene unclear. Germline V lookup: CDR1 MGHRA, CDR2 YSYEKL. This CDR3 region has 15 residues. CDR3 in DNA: TGTGCCAGCAGCCAAGATCTTATTATTCCGGGGGAGCTGTTTTTT. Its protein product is CASSQDLIIPGELFF.